The 30 T cell receptor beta chains below come from one sample, sequenced in a study of glioma-infiltrating T cells. Amplification of TCR alpha and beta CDR3 regions from RNA used iRepertoire nested multiplex PCR. In TCRdb, the multiplex PCR reads were re-called with MiXCR into one record per CDR3 protein. This table holds about 93,000 distinct CDR3 sequences, around 37% found once. The sequenced sample consisted of glioma tissue, nonneoplastic brain tissue, or PBMCs (not recorded which). The source is a human donor with low-grade glioma or glioblastoma, undergoing nonglioma brain surgery, or in good health (not recorded which).

In the case of this clonotype: Since a much larger clone is just one base distant, this may be a read error. This rearrangement joins TRBV5-1 to TRBJ2-6; the D is unclear. The germline V gene encodes CDR1 SGHRS and CDR2 YFSETQ. The CDR3 sequence is 16 residues long. Trimming took off 2 bases at V and 0 bases at J, with 9 bases between the two ends. The DNA for the CDR3 is TGCGCCAGCAGCTTTGCCGGTTACTCTGGGGCCAACGTCCTGACTTTC. Protein: CASSFAGYSGANVLTF.

Concerning this clonotype itself: This CDR3 is missing its conserved last phenylalanine or tryptophan, likely due to a read error. The chain combines TRBV27 with TRBJ1-2, with D unclear. The CDR3 sequence is 13 residues long. CDR1 is MNHEY, CDR2 SMNVEV, per germline (reference sequence). Between the trimmed V and J ends, which lost 5 bases and 6 bases, there was a span of 13 bases. The CDR3 is CASSVLGLDGYTS. As DNA, the CDR3 is TGTGCCAGCAGTGTACTGGGATTGGATGGCTACACCTCC.

In its sample, this clonotype was seen many times. This sequence joins TRBV4-2 and TRBJ2-7; D is perhaps TRBD2 (6 bases). CDR3 size: 18 residues. From germline, CDR1 is LGHNA and CDR2 YNFKEQ. Trimming pared 1 base from V and 5 bases from J, leaving 24 bases between. For the CDR3, the DNA is TGTGCCAGCAGCCAAGGAACTATATTCTCGGCGGGAATCCACGAGCAGTACTTC. It encodes CASSQGTIFSAGIHEQYF.

As for this clonotype: At one of its ends the junction is not consistent with the germline gene, which may arise from a read error. This sequence joins TRBV28 and TRBJ2-4, with 9 bases identical to TRBD2. The CDR3 has 15 amino acids. Germline V gives CDR1 MDHEN, CDR2 SYDVKM. CDR3: CASSMTGTSRAIPYF. CDR3 DNA sequence: TGTGCCAGCAGTATGACCGGGACTAGCCGAGCCATTCCGTACTTC. Drawing the rest from reference TRBV28 and TRBJ2-4, the complete variable domain is DVKVTQSSRYLVKRTGEKVFLECVQDMDHENMFWYRQDPGLGLRLIYFSYDVKMKEKGDIPEGYSVSREKKERFSLILESASTNQTSMYLCASSMTGTSRAIPYFGAGTRLSVL.

This clonotype was detected ten times or more. The rearrangement uses TRBV7-6 and TRBJ2-3, with 9 bases lining up with TRBD2. With 1 base clipped from V and 8 bases from J, the junction kept 7 bases outside the gene matches. Germline V lookup: CDR1 SGHVS, CDR2 FNYEAQ. This CDR3 has 15 residues. The CDR3 nucleotides read TGTGCCAGCAGCTTAGTGGCTAGCGGGGCGGGTACGCAGTATTTT. Amino acid sequence: CASSLVASGAGTQYF.

To note about this clonotype: A much larger clonotype is one base distant, so this may be a read error. The CDR3 DNA reads TGCAGCGTTGAGCCCAGGGTCGTTGTCGCAGATACGCGGTATTTT. Its translation is CSVEPRVVVADTRYF. This chain uses TRBV29-1 with TRBJ2-3; perhaps TRBD1 as D (5 bases). The CDR3 extends over 15 amino acids. CDR1 and CDR2 from the germline V gene are SQVTM and ANQGSEA.

The gene calls are TRBV20-1 and TRBJ2-1, with D tentatively TRBD2 (5 bases). The CDR3 is 12 amino acids. Germline V CDR1 and CDR2: DFQATT, SNEGSKA (reference sequence). V lost 3 bases and J lost 9, with 12 bases in between. Here the CDR3 reads CSASDQRGEQFF. In DNA form, the CDR3 reads TGCAGTGCTAGCGACCAACGGGGTGAGCAGTTCTTC.

This clonotype was counted ten times or more. The genes are TRBV27 and TRBJ2-1; maybe TRBD2 (6 bases). The CDR3 is made up of 16 amino acids. V was cut by 4 bases and J by 3 bases, with 16 bases left in between. The germline V gene encodes CDR1 MNHEY and CDR2 SMNVEV (reference sequence). The CDR3 loop is CASSYKRVQNYNEQFF. The CDR3 coding sequence is TGTGCCAGCAGTTATAAGCGGGTCCAAAACTACAATGAGCAGTTCTTC.

This clonotype was recorded many times. The chain uses TRBV7-9 and TRBJ1-4; the match to TRBD1 covers 10 bases. The length of the CDR3 is 14 residues. Germline V gene lookup returns CDR1 SEHNR and CDR2 FQNEAQ (reference sequence). Losses at the gene ends were 6 bases for V and 8 bases for J; bases not matched to a gene: 6. CDR3 loop: CASRSDRGNEKLFF. The DNA of the CDR3 is TGTGCCAGCAGGTCGGACAGGGGGAACGAAAAACTGTTTTTT.

In this sample, this clonotype turned up many times. This chain uses TRBV19 with TRBJ1-4; perhaps TRBD1 as D (5 bases). The CDR3 sequence is 17 residues long. The ends were cut back, 2 bases at V and 0 bases at J, with 13 bases in the middle. Germline-derived CDR1 and CDR2 are LNHDA and SQIVND (reference sequence). CDR3 DNA sequence: TGTGCCAGTAGTATACGTCAGCCCAGGGCAACTAATGAAAAACTGTTTTTT. It is translated as CASSIRQPRATNEKLFF.

Of note for this clonotype: Since a much larger clone is just one base distant, this may be a read error. The chain employs TRBV29-1 and TRBJ2-1, with TRBD2 identical over 7 bases. V dropped 4 bases and J dropped 10; count of bases not matched to a gene: 16. CDR3 size: 15 residues. CDR1 and CDR2 from the germline V gene are SQVTM and ANQGSEA. The CDR3 DNA follows: TGCAGCGTTGTCCGAGCGGGAACATTCAGAGGGGAGCAGTTCTTC. This codes for CSVVRAGTFRGEQFF.

A few counts support this clonotype. The junction does not match germline at one end; this may be a read error. The chain uses TRBV20-1 and TRBJ2-1; D remains unclear. CDR1 and CDR2 (germline): DFQATT, SNEGSKA (reference sequence). The CDR3 has 15 amino acids. For the CDR3, the DNA is TGCAGTGCACCTCGACTTGCGCAATCCTACAATGAGCAGTCCTTC. Translating it yields CSAPRLAQSYNEQSF.

In its sample, this clonotype was seen many times. The rearrangement links TRBV7-3 to TRBJ2-7; D gene ambiguous. Looked up from germline, CDR1 is SGHTA and CDR2 is FQGTGA. This CDR3 is 13 amino acids long. Trimming took 5 bases from V and 0 from J, leaving 8 bases between them. The CDR3 region has the DNA TGTGCCAGCAGCCCCACCCCCTCCTACGAGCAGTACTTC. It specifies CASSPTPSYEQYF.

A single count supports this clonotype. A single base separates this from a much larger clone, so it may be a read error. The chain has TRBV5-6 and TRBJ2-1; D remains ambiguous. The CDR3 has 16 residues. Germline V gives CDR1 SGHDT, CDR2 YYEEEE. CDR3 in amino acids: CASSSEHARLYNGQFF. In nucleotides, the CDR3 is TGTGCCAGCAGCTCGGAACACGCGCGCCTCTACAATGGGCAGTTCTTC.

This clonotype was counted ten times or more. The chain combines TRBV6-1 with TRBJ1-2; 8 nucleotides agree with TRBD1. After removal of 4 bases from V and 2 bases from J, the junction contained 3 bases not matched to a gene. Per germline, CDR1 MNHNS and CDR2 SASEGT. This CDR3 region has 14 residues. This CDR3 is CASSGDRYNYGYTF. The DNA of the CDR3 is TGTGCCAGCAGTGGGGACAGGTACAACTATGGCTACACCTTC.

On this clonotype itself: One base away lies a much larger clone, so this may be a sequencing read error. The V call is TRBV29-1, the J call TRBJ2-1; D is unclear. The germline gives CDR1 SQVTM, CDR2 ANQGSEA. The length of the CDR3 is 14 residues. Trimming took 4 bases from V and 4 from J, leaving 14 bases between them. CDR3 nucleotide sequence: TGCAGCGTTGGAGATCTAGGAGTATACAATGAGCAGTTCTTC. The encoded protein is CSVGDLGVYNEQFF.

Comment on this clonotype: With a much larger clone just one base away, this may be a read error. The chain joins TRBV12-3 or TRBV12-4 to TRBJ2-1; 9 nucleotides match TRBD2. Trimming at V came to 3 bases and at J to 6 bases, leaving 6 bases not matched to a gene. The CDR3 is 15 amino acids. The DNA for the CDR3 is TGTGCCAGCAGTTTTTGGACTAGCGAGGCCAATGAGCAGTTCTTC. It codes for CASSFWTSEANEQFF.

V and J are TRBV5-1 and TRBJ2-2, with D tentatively TRBD1 (6 bases). With 2 bases removed from V and 0 bases from J, the gap between germline ends came to 11 bases. This CDR3 is built from 16 residues. Germline V gives CDR1 SGHRS, CDR2 YFSETQ. CDR3 in DNA: TGCGCCAGCAGCTTTACGGACAGCGCGAACACCGGGGAGCTGTTTTTT. Translated, it gives CASSFTDSANTGELFF. The full variable domain, rest sourced from reference TRBV5-1 and TRBJ2-2, is KAGVTQTPRYLIKTRGQQVTLSCSPISGHRSVSWYQQTPGQGLQFLFEYFSETQRNKGNFPGRFSGRQFSNSRSEMNVSTLELGDSALYLCASSFTDSANTGELFFGEGSRLTVL.

This clonotype has a count of ten or more. The chain combines TRBV5-1 with TRBJ2-3, with D perhaps TRBD1 (6 bases). The CDR3 runs to 20 residues. V dropped 4 bases and J dropped 0 bases, with 27 bases sitting between them. CDR1 is SGHRS and CDR2 is YFSETQ in the germline V gene. CDR3 bases: TGCGCCAGCAGCCGATCTATACCGGGACAAAAACTCGTTAGCACAGATACGCAGTATTTT. This sequence encodes CASSRSIPGQKLVSTDTQYF.

The CDR3 region has the DNA TGTGCCAGCAGTGGGGACAGGGGGGGCTACACCTTC. Translation gives CASSGDRGGYTF. The chain combines TRBV28 with TRBJ1-2; 11 bases fit TRBD1. The trim removed 5 bases at V and 8 bases at J, leaving 1 base unmatched. This CDR3 is built from 12 residues. CDR1 is MDHEN, CDR2 SYDVKM, per germline.

This clonotype was seen ten or more times. The V gene is TRBV6-2 or TRBV6-3, the J gene TRBJ1-1, with 11 bases matching TRBD1. V shed 2 bases, J shed 5 bases, and the junction held 1 base outside the gene matches. CDR1 is MNHEY and CDR2 is SVGEGT in the germline V gene. The CDR3 is 14 residues long. The CDR3 loop reads CASSYGTGGTEAFF. The CDR3 region has the DNA TGTGCCAGCAGTTACGGGACAGGGGGTACTGAAGCTTTCTTT.

As for this clonotype: This sequence may be a read error, since a much larger clone differs from it by one base. V gene TRBV10-3 combines with J gene TRBJ2-1; 7 nucleotides align to TRBD2. The CDR3 runs 16 residues. CDR1 and CDR2 from the germline V gene are ENHRY and SYGVKD. The CDR3 region is CAISDPASGPYNEQSF. CDR3 in DNA: TGTGCCATCAGTGATCCGGCTAGCGGACCCTACAATGAGCAGTCCTTC.

This clonotype was counted ten times or more. The V and J genes are TRBV3-1 and TRBJ2-7; D gene uncertain. The germline V gene has CDR1 LGHDT and CDR2 YNNKEL (reference sequence). V lost 0 bases to trimming and J lost 4 bases, with 13 bases between them. The CDR3 length is 15 residues. The CDR3 DNA is TGTGCCAGCAGCCAAGATCCCGAGGAACTTTACGAGCAGTACTTC. This codes for CASSQDPEELYEQYF.

This clonotype has a count of ten or more. The gene calls are TRBV7-9 and TRBJ2-1; weak D call: TRBD1 (6 bases). V lost 2 bases and J 4 bases, leaving 12 bases between the germline ends. CDR1 is SEHNR and CDR2 is FQNEAQ in the germline V gene (reference sequence). The CDR3 sequence is 15 residues long. CDR3 coding DNA: TGTGCCAGCAGCTTAAGGGGGTCGGTTTACAATGAGCAGTTCTTC. It encodes CASSLRGSVYNEQFF. Based on the CDR3 plus reference TRBV7-9 and TRBJ2-1, the full variable domain is DTGVSQNPRHKITKRGQNVTFRCDPISEHNRLYWYRQTLGQGPEFLTYFQNEAQLEKSRLLSDRFSAERPKGSFSTLEIQRTEQGDSAMYLCASSLRGSVYNEQFFGPGTRLTVL.

This clonotype was observed at least ten times. V is TRBV19 and J is TRBJ2-5; the D is unclear. CDR1 and CDR2 (germline): LNHDA, SQIVND (reference sequence). Trimming removed 2 bases from V and 4 bases from J, with 2 bases in between. The CDR3 extends over 11 amino acids. The DNA of the CDR3 is TGTGCCAGTAGTATAAGAGAGACCCAGTACTTC. Its protein product is CASSIRETQYF.

This clonotype has at least ten counts. Written as DNA, the CDR3 is TGTGCCAGTAGTCCGTCCGGGGGAGGACGTCAGCCCCAGCATTTT. This translates into CASSPSGGGRQPQHF. The chain couples TRBV19 to TRBJ1-5; TRBD1 might be the D (5 bases). CDR3 size: 15 residues. Germline CDR1 is LNHDA and CDR2 is SQIVND (reference sequence). V was shortened by 5 bases and J by 6 bases, with 17 bases between the two germline ends.

V and J are TRBV25-1 and TRBJ2-3, with D possibly matching TRBD1 (6 bases). V was shortened by 2 bases and J by 6 bases, with 12 bases between the two germline ends. CDR1 and CDR2 from the germline V gene are MGHDK and SYGVNS. The CDR3 covers 14 residues. The CDR3 DNA follows: TGTGCCAGCAGTGAAGGGGGCACCGATGATACGCAGTATTTT. Translation: CASSEGGTDDTQYF.

Notes on this clonotype: A much larger clone lies one base from this, so it may be a read error. The V and J genes are TRBV6-2 or TRBV6-3 and TRBJ1-1, with TRBD1 matching over 9 bases. The CDR3 totals 15 residues. Trimming cost V 11 bases and J 0 bases; bases outside gene matches: 10. The germline V gene encodes CDR1 MNHEY and CDR2 SVGEGT. CDR3 coding DNA: TGTGCCCTCACCCCGGGGGACAGGGTGAACACTGAAGCTTTCTTT. Encoded protein: CALTPGDRVNTEAFF.

The rearrangement joins TRBV15 to TRBJ1-5; D ambiguous. Germline V gene sequence: CDR1 LNHNV, CDR2 YYDKDF (reference sequence). This CDR3 has 17 residues. Between the trimmed V and J ends, which lost 3 bases and 0 bases, there was a span of 15 bases. CDR3 loop: CATSRTGIRDSNQPQHF. In nucleotides, the CDR3 is TGTGCCACCAGCAGGACGGGGATTCGGGATAGCAATCAGCCCCAGCATTTT.

This clonotype was seen at least ten times. J is TRBJ2-2 and V is TRBV20-1; TRBD1 agrees at 7 bases. The CDR3 extends over 16 amino acids. From germline, CDR1 is DFQATT and CDR2 SNEGSKA (reference sequence). V lost 0 bases, J lost 2 bases, and 6 bases stayed unmatched. The DNA for the CDR3 is TGCAGTGCTAGAGATACCGGGACAGCTAACACCGGGGAGCTGTTTTTT. It specifies CSARDTGTANTGELFF.